This TCR beta chain was recovered during a study of blood T cell repertoires in COVID-19. The CDR3 runs to 12 residues. Germline assignment: CDR1 SGHAT and CDR2 FQNNGV. V was pared by 2 bases and J by 7 bases, with 5 bases between. The protocol was immunoSEQ multiplex PCR, while the TCRdb copy is restricted to in-frame clones and leaves out a portion. The sample carries approximately 190,000 clones, around 87% recorded once. The sample comprised PBMCs or T cells enriched from blood (not recorded which). This chain connects TRBV11-2 to TRBJ1-4, with no clear D. This TCR derives from a woman between 40 and 55 years old in a cohort exposed to, infected with or recovered from COVID-19 (not recorded which). CDR3 in DNA: TGTGCCAGCAGCTTATTCTCTGAAAAACTGTTTTTT. It is translated as CASSLFSEKLFF.